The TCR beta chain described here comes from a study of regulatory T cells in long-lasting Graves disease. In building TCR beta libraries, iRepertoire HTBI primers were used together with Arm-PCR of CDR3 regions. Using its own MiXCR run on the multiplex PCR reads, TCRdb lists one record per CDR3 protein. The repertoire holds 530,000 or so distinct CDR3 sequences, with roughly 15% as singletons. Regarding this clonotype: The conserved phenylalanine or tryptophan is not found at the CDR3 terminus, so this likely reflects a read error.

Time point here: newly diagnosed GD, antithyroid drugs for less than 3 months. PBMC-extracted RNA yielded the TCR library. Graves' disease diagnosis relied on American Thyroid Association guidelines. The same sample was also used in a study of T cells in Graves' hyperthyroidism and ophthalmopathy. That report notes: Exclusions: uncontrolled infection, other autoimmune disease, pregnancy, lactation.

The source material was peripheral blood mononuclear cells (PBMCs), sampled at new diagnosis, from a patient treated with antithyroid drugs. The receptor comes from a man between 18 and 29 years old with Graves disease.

In DNA form, the CDR3 reads TGTGCCAGCAGCCAAGTCCTAGCGGGCAATGAGCAGTTCCGC. This codes for CASSQVLAGNEQFR. The chain combines TRBV7-9 with TRBJ2-1; 8 bases are a match to TRBD2. CDR3 length: 14 amino acids. Germline V gene lookup returns CDR1 SEHNR and CDR2 FQNEAQ (reference sequence). Germline trimming cut 5 bases from V and 6 bases from J; bases unmatched to any gene: 6.